One sample yielded the 29 T cell receptor beta chains listed below, sequenced in a study of blood T cell repertoires in COVID-19. Clones were sequenced by immunoSEQ multiplex PCR, and TCRdb holds only the in-frame ones, with some missing. Of about 210,000 clones listed, about nine tenths are singletons. Sequences were obtained from peripheral blood. These receptors were collected from a man in his forties with acute or convalescent COVID-19.

The chain has TRBV30 and TRBJ1-5; 9 nucleotides match TRBD1. Germline trimming cut 3 bases from V and 6 bases from J; bases unmatched to any gene: 3. The V gene's germline CDR1 is GTSNPN and CDR2 SVGIG (reference sequence). This CDR3 has 13 amino acids. The CDR3 DNA reads as TGTGCCTGGAGCACAGGGGGCATTCAGCCCCAGCATTTT. Protein: CAWSTGGIQPQHF.

The chain carries TRBV19 and TRBJ2-5; D perhaps matches TRBD2 (7 bases). The CDR3 has 13 amino acids. Trimming cost V 6 bases and J 1 base, with 9 bases left between them. Germline V lookup: CDR1 LNHDA, CDR2 SQIVND (reference sequence). CDR3 DNA: TGTGCCAGTAGGCGGGGGCTCCAAGAGACCCAGTACTTC. Translated: CASRRGLQETQYF.

The chain combines TRBV27 with TRBJ2-3, with 10 positions matching TRBD2. CDR3 length: 15 amino acids. Losses at the gene ends were 6 bases for V and 2 bases for J; bases not matched to a gene: 5. Germline-derived CDR1 and CDR2 are MNHEY and SMNVEV (reference sequence). Here the CDR3 reads CASRNSGGSTDTQYF. Here the CDR3 DNA reads TGTGCCAGCAGGAATAGCGGGGGGTCCACAGATACGCAGTATTTT.

The chain combines TRBV29-1 with TRBJ1-5, with D maybe TRBD1 (6 bases). With 6 bases removed from V and 3 bases from J, the gap between germline ends came to 9 bases. The V gene's germline CDR1 is SQVTM and CDR2 ANQGSEA. The CDR3 totals 12 residues. CDR3 DNA: TGCAGCGTCGGACAGTACAATCAGCCCCAGCATTTT. The encoded protein is CSVGQYNQPQHF.

This chain uses TRBV19 with TRBJ1-4; tentative D call: TRBD1 (6 bases). V was pared by 2 bases and J by 7 bases, with 14 bases between. Looked up from germline, CDR1 is LNHDA and CDR2 is SQIVND (reference sequence). This CDR3 has 15 residues. CDR3 region: CASSITGMVGEKLFF. The CDR3 DNA sequence: TGTGCCAGTAGTATAACAGGGATGGTTGGTGAAAAACTGTTTTTT.

The chain has TRBV9 and TRBJ2-7; TRBD1 matches at 9 bases. Trimming cost V 0 bases and J 2 bases; bases outside gene matches: 6. Germline loops: CDR1 SGDLS, CDR2 YYNGEE. This CDR3 is built from 16 residues. The CDR3 protein is CASSVASGTGTYEQYF. The CDR3 DNA reads TGTGCCAGCAGCGTAGCTTCCGGGACAGGGACCTACGAGCAGTACTTC.

V is TRBV19 and J is TRBJ2-7; 7 bases are a match to TRBD2. After removal of 10 bases from V and 3 bases from J, the junction contained 9 bases not matched to a gene. Germline V gene sequence: CDR1 LNHDA, CDR2 SQIVND (reference sequence). This CDR3 has 13 amino acids. As DNA, the CDR3 is TGTGCCACCATTGGTCCGGGAGGCTACGAGCAGTACTTC. Translating gives CATIGPGGYEQYF.

The chain joins TRBV5-8 to TRBJ2-1; 10 bases fit TRBD2. CDR1 and CDR2 (germline): SGHTS, YDEGEE. Germline trimming cut 0 bases from V and 3 bases from J; bases unmatched to any gene: 6. The CDR3 runs 17 residues. DNA of the CDR3: TGTGCCAGCAGCTTGGGGTCTAGCGGGAGCATCTACAATGAGCAGTTCTTC. Residues: CASSLGSSGSIYNEQFF.

V usage is TRBV30 and J usage is TRBJ1-4, with D unresolved. The V end lost 4 bases, the J end lost 3 bases, and 3 bases lay between the germline ends. Germline assignment: CDR1 GTSNPN and CDR2 SVGIG (reference sequence). The CDR3 length is 11 residues. CDR3: CAWTANEKLFF. The CDR3 DNA reads TGTGCCTGGACGGCTAATGAAAAACTGTTTTTT.

A few counts support this clone. V usage is TRBV27 and J usage is TRBJ1-5; the D gene is possibly TRBD1 (5 bases). This CDR3 is 12 amino acids long. The germline V gene encodes CDR1 MNHEY and CDR2 SMNVEV (reference sequence). Between the trimmed V and J ends, which lost 6 bases and 6 bases, there was a span of 9 bases. CDR3 DNA sequence: TGTGCCAGCAGCGGGGGAGGTCAGCCCCAGCATTTT. Translation: CASSGGGQPQHF.

The chain uses TRBV7-9 and TRBJ2-2; TRBD1 matches 8 bases. V was clipped by 0 bases and J by 2 bases; unmatched bases: 5. The CDR3 runs 17 residues. In germline, CDR1 is SEHNR, CDR2 FQNEAQ (reference sequence). CDR3 region: CASSLARTGINTGELFF. As DNA, the CDR3 is TGTGCCAGCAGCTTAGCCAGGACAGGGATTAACACCGGGGAGCTGTTTTTT.

This chain links TRBV28 with TRBJ2-3; TRBD2 is a possible D gene (6 bases). CDR1 is MDHEN and CDR2 is SYDVKM in the germline V gene. The CDR3 has 13 residues. With 6 bases removed from V and 3 bases from J, the gap between germline ends came to 10 bases. The CDR3 protein is CASRPLATDTQYF. For the CDR3, the DNA is TGTGCCAGCAGGCCCCTAGCGACAGATACGCAGTATTTT.

The rearrangement uses TRBV19 and TRBJ2-5; TRBD2 matches 10 bases. The CDR3 totals 15 residues. CDR1 and CDR2 (germline): LNHDA, SQIVND (reference sequence). V trimming: 2 bases; J trimming: 6 bases; junction bases outside the gene matches: 6. The CDR3 nucleotides are TGTGCCAGTAGTATAATGACTAGCGGGTGGCAGACCCAGTACTTC. Translated: CASSIMTSGWQTQYF.

The V call is TRBV18, the J call TRBJ2-1; TRBD2 matches at 14 bases. Germline-derived CDR1 and CDR2 are KGHSH and LQKENI. The CDR3 loop spans 18 amino acids. V trimming: 6 bases; J trimming: 2 bases; junction bases outside the gene matches: 9. The CDR3 is CASSPGLAGGRAYNEQFF. The CDR3 DNA reads TGTGCCAGCTCCCCAGGACTAGCGGGAGGTCGGGCCTACAATGAGCAGTTCTTC.

The CDR3 spells CATSETGTGTGELFF. The CDR3 DNA reads as TGTGCCACCAGTGAGACCGGGACAGGGACCGGGGAGCTGTTTTTT. This chain connects TRBV24-1 to TRBJ2-2; 9 bases fit TRBD1. V was pared by 4 bases and J by 5 bases, with 4 bases of the junction left unmatched. The CDR3 is made up of 15 amino acids. The germline V gene encodes CDR1 KGHDR and CDR2 SFDVKD.

Only one count was recorded for this clone. The genes are TRBV5-1 and TRBJ2-7, with TRBD2 matching 11 bases. The CDR3 contains 14 residues. J lost 6 bases, V lost 4 bases, and 6 bases had no gene match. The germline CDR1 and CDR2 sequences are SGHRS and YFSETQ. The CDR3 DNA reads TGCGCCAGCAGCGACGGACTAGCGGGCAGCGAGCAGTACTTC. This encodes CASSDGLAGSEQYF.

This rearrangement joins TRBV6-5 to TRBJ2-2, with 10 bases matching TRBD2. Germline CDR1 reads MNHEY; CDR2 reads SVGAGI. CDR3 length: 16 amino acids. The J segment lost 5 bases and the V segment lost 4 bases, leaving 7 bases of the junction unmatched. The CDR3 region is CASSSGRGLATGELFF. The DNA for the CDR3 is TGTGCCAGCAGTTCTGGGCGGGGACTAGCGACCGGGGAGCTGTTTTTT.

The chain employs TRBV6-5 and TRBJ2-3; 7 bases agree with TRBD1. Germline-derived CDR1 and CDR2 are MNHEY and SVGAGI. The length of the CDR3 is 15 residues. V dropped 5 bases and J dropped 1; count of bases not matched to a gene: 6. The CDR3 reads CASSIGGPGTDTQYF. The CDR3 bases are TGTGCCAGCAGTATAGGGGGCCCAGGCACAGATACGCAGTATTTT.

This chain joins TRBV6-6 and TRBJ2-3; D is possibly TRBD1 (6 bases). CDR1 and CDR2 (germline): MNHNY, SVGAGI (reference sequence). The CDR3 loop spans 16 amino acids. The V and J ends lost 4 bases and 3 bases respectively, with 17 bases between them. The DNA of the CDR3 is TGTGCCAGCAGTTCTAACTACAGGGTAAAGACAGATACGCAGTATTTT. It is translated as CASSSNYRVKTDTQYF.

The rearrangement uses TRBV12-3 or TRBV12-4 and TRBJ1-1; D is ambiguous. The length of the CDR3 is 13 residues. V lost 2 bases and J 3 bases, leaving 7 bases between the germline ends. CDR3 loop: CASSLNGDTEAFF. The CDR3, as DNA: TGTGCCAGCAGTTTAAACGGGGACACTGAAGCTTTCTTT.

The rearrangement joins TRBV15 to TRBJ2-2; the D is unclear. The CDR3 is made up of 13 amino acids. Trimming took 1 base from V and 5 from J, leaving 5 bases between them. Per the germline V gene, CDR1 is LNHNV and CDR2 is YYDKDF (reference sequence). The CDR3 loop reads CATSRARTGELFF. The CDR3 DNA is TGTGCCACCAGCAGAGCGAGAACCGGGGAGCTGTTTTTT.

The chain is built from TRBV27 and TRBJ2-4; tentative D call: TRBD2 (6 bases). Germline CDR1 MNHEY, CDR2 SMNVEV (reference sequence). CDR3 length: 17 amino acids. Between the trimmed V and J ends, which lost 1 base and 0 bases, there was a span of 13 bases. The CDR3 DNA sequence: TGTGCCAGCAGTTTATGGACGGGGGTAGGAGCCAAAAACATTCAGTACTTC. It translates to CASSLWTGVGAKNIQYF.

CDR3 protein: CASSDTRDGQETQYF. CDR3 DNA: TGTGCCAGCAGTGATACCAGGGATGGCCAAGAGACCCAGTACTTC. The chain joins TRBV6-1 to TRBJ2-5; a weak D match, TRBD1 (5 bases). Germline V lookup: CDR1 MNHNS, CDR2 SASEGT. The CDR3 runs to 15 residues. V lost 3 bases and J 1 base, leaving 12 bases between the germline ends.

The CDR3 here is CASRRDETHEQYF. The CDR3 region has the DNA TGTGCCAGCAGGAGAGATGAAACCCACGAGCAGTACTTC. The chain combines TRBV27 with TRBJ2-7, with D unresolved. This CDR3 contains 13 residues. V was trimmed by 6 bases and J by 5 bases, leaving 14 bases between them. From germline, CDR1 is MNHEY and CDR2 SMNVEV (reference sequence).

This sequence joins TRBV10-2 and TRBJ1-2, with D hard to call. Trimming cost V 2 bases and J 8 bases, with 15 bases left between them. The germline V gene has CDR1 WSHSY and CDR2 SAAADI. The CDR3 extends over 14 amino acids. The CDR3 region has the DNA TGCGCCAGCAGTGAGGCTCGGGGTCTTGGAGGCTACACCTTC. It is translated as CASSEARGLGGYTF.

The V call is TRBV27, the J call TRBJ1-2; D ambiguous. The germline CDR1 and CDR2 sequences are MNHEY and SMNVEV (reference sequence). With 3 bases removed from V and 2 bases from J, the gap between germline ends came to 7 bases. The CDR3 covers 13 residues. The CDR3 loop is CASSFQVNYGYTF. The CDR3 DNA sequence: TGTGCCAGCAGTTTTCAGGTAAACTATGGCTACACCTTC.

In its sample, this clone was seen once. This chain uses TRBV5-1 with TRBJ2-3; TRBD1 matches 9 bases. The germline V gene has CDR1 SGHRS and CDR2 YFSETQ. CDR3 length: 14 residues. With 5 bases clipped from V and 4 bases from J, the junction kept 5 bases outside the gene matches. In nucleotides, the CDR3 is TGCGCCAGCAGGGGGGGACAGGGCTCAGATACGCAGTATTTT. Protein sequence: CASRGGQGSDTQYF.

V is TRBV9 and J is TRBJ1-6, with unresolved D. Germline V lookup: CDR1 SGDLS, CDR2 YYNGEE. Trimming removed 3 bases at V and 8 bases at J, with 9 bases between. The CDR3 is 13 residues long. The CDR3 loop is CASSAREDSPLHF. CDR3 DNA: TGTGCCAGCAGCGCCCGAGAGGATTCACCCCTCCACTTT.

In its sample, this clone was seen once. This chain uses TRBV6-5 with TRBJ1-1; D may be TRBD1 (6 bases). This CDR3 spans 14 amino acids. V lost 2 bases and J 5 bases, leaving 12 bases between the germline ends. Germline CDR1 and CDR2: MNHEY and SVGAGI. The CDR3 loop reads CASSYPGEGTEAFF. In DNA, the CDR3 is TGTGCCAGCAGTTACCCAGGGGAAGGTACTGAAGCTTTCTTT.